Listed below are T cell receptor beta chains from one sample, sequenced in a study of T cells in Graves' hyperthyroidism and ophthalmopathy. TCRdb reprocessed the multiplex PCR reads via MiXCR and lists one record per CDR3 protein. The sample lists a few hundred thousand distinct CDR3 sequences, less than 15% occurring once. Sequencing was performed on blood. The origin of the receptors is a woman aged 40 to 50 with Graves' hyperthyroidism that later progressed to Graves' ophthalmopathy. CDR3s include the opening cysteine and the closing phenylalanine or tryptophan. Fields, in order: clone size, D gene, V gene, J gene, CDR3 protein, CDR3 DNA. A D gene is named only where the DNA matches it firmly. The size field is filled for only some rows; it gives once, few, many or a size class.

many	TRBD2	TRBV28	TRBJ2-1	CASSSPSREVYNEQFF	TGTGCCAGCAGCTCTCCCTCGCGGGAGGTTTACAATGAGCAGTTCTTC
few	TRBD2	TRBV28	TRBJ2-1	CASRRAGSSYNEQFF	TGTGCCAGCAGGAGAGCGGGAAGCTCCTACAATGAGCAGTTCTTC
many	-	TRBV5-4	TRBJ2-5	CASTPRGQGLGETQYF	TGTGCCAGCACGCCGAGGGGACAGGGACTAGGAGAGACCCAGTACTTC
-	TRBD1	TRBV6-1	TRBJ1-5	CASSERGHGGQPQHF	TGTGCCAGCAGTGAAAGGGGGCATGGCGGTCAGCCCCAGCATTTT
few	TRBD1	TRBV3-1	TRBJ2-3	CASSPKYRGRTDTQYF	TGTGCCAGCAGCCCAAAATACAGGGGGCGGACAGATACGCAGTATTTT
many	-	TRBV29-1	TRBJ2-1	CSVVWGRNEQFF	TGCAGCGTTGTTTGGGGGCGGAATGAGCAGTTCTTC
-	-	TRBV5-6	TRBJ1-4	CASSYGVNDEKLFF	TGTGCCAGCAGCTACGGAGTGAATGATGAAAAACTGTTTTTT
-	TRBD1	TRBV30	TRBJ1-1	CAWRNQGGIEAFF	TGTGCCTGGAGGAACCAGGGGGGTATTGAAGCTTTCTTT
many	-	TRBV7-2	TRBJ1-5	CASSPDWYQPQHF	TGTGCCAGCAGCCCTGACTGGTATCAGCCCCAGCATTTT
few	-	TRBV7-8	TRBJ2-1	CASSPHHRDNEQFF	TGTGCCAGCAGCCCCCACCACAGGGACAATGAGCAGTTCTTC
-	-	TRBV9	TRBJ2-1	CASSTSTYNEQFF	TGTGCCAGCAGCACCAGCACCTACAATGAGCAGTTCTTC
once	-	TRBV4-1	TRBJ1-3	CASSQQGVGTTIYF	TGCGCCAGCAGCCAACAAGGGGTGGGAACCACCATATATTTT
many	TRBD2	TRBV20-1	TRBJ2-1	CSARDSSGSIAYNEQFF	TGCAGTGCTAGAGATAGTAGCGGGAGTATCGCCTACAATGAGCAGTTCTTC
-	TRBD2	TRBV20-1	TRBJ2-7	CSGTDRLAGGYDQYF	TGCAGTGGGACCGATAGACTAGCGGGAGGTTACGACCAGTACTTC
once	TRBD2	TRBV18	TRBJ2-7	CASSGPSGIYYNEQYF	TGTGCCAGCTCCGGGCCTAGCGGGATATACTACAATGAGCAGTACTTC
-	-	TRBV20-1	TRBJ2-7	CSALTSTYEQYF	TGCAGTGCTCTGACATCTACCTACGAGCAGTACTTC
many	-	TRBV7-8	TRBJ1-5	CASSLFGSRAQHF	TGTGCCAGCAGCTTATTCGGATCCAGGGCCCAGCATTTT
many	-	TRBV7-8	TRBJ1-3	CASSPPIGSGNTIYF	TGTGCCAGCAGCCCCCCGATCGGCTCTGGAAACACCATATATTTT
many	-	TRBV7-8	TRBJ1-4	CASSLVGLGVGEKLFF	TGTGCCAGCAGCTTAGTAGGTCTCGGGGTTGGGGAAAAACTGTTTTTT
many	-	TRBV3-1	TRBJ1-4	CASSPPGRLNEKLFF	TGTGCCAGCAGCCCGCCCGGACGGTTAAATGAAAAACTGTTTTTT
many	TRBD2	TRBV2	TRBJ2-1	CASSPGTTRKGNEQFF	TGTGCCAGCAGTCCGGGGACTACCCGGAAAGGCAATGAGCAGTTCTTC
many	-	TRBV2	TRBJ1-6	CASSDQGNSPLHF	TGTGCCAGCAGTGACCAGGGTAATTCACCCCTCCACTTT
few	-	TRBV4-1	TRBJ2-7	CASSQADGPYEQYF	TGCGCCAGCAGCCAAGCTGACGGCCCCTACGAGCAGTACTTC
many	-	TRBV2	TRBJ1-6	CASTGSASPPHF	TGTGCCAGCACCGGCTCTGCTTCACCTCCCCACTTT
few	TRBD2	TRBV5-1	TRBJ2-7	CASSLVTSGRLRYEQYF	TGCGCCAGCAGCTTGGTGACTAGCGGGAGGCTTCGCTACGAGCAGTACTTC
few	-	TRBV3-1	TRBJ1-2	CASSQDLSTNGYTF	TGTGCCAGCAGCCAAGATCTTTCGACGAATGGCTACACCTTC
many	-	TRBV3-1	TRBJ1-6	CASGSNSPLHF	TGTGCCAGCGGATCTAATTCACCCCTCCACTTT